This TCR beta chain was sequenced during a study of cytomegalovirus exposure and HLA in healthy donors. The CDR3 runs to 17 residues. V lost 4 bases and J lost 0; bases outside the gene matches: 12. Germline V gene sequence: CDR1 SGHDT, CDR2 YYEEEE. PCR amplification relied on 60 Vbeta primers (plus 13 Jbeta primers). TCRdb keeps only in-frame clones here, not all; method: immunoSEQ multiplex PCR. The sample lists 90,000 to 100,000 clones, roughly 60% occurring once. This chain connects TRBV5-6 to TRBJ2-7, with 8 bases that match TRBD2. Sequenced material: PBMCs. This TCR came from a boy between 10 and 17 years old in good health and CMV-seropositive. CDR3 DNA: TGTGCCAGCAGCGAGGAGACTAGCGCTCAGAGCTCCTACGAGCAGTACTTC. Amino acid sequence: CASSEETSAQSSYEQYF.